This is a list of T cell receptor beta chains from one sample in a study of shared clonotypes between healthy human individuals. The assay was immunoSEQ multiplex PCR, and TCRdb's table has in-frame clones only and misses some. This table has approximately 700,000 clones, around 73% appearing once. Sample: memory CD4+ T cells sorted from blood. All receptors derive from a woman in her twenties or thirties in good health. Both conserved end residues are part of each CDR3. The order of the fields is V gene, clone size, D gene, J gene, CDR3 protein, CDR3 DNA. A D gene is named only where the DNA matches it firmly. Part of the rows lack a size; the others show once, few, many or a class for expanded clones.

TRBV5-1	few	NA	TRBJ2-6	CASSPLSSGANVLTF	TGCGCCAGCAGCCCATTGAGCTCTGGGGCCAACGTCCTGACTTTC
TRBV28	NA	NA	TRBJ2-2	CASLNTLSTGELFF	TGTGCCAGCCTAAATACCTTAAGCACCGGGGAGCTGTTTTTT
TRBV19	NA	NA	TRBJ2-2	CASSRRGRNTGELFF	TGTGCCAGTAGTCGTCGGGGTAGGAACACCGGGGAGCTGTTTTTT
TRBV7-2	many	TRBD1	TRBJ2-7	CASSRTGEGYEQYF	TGTGCCAGCAGCCGGACAGGGGAGGGCTACGAGCAGTACTTC
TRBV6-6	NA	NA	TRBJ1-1	CASSQTGNTEAFF	TGTGCCAGCAGTCAAACAGGGAACACTGAAGCTTTCTTT
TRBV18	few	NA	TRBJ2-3	CASSPTLAGTDTQYF	TGTGCCAGCTCACCAACCCTGGCGGGGACAGATACGCAGTATTTT
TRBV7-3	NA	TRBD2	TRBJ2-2	CASSRTRRTSGNLNTGELFF	TGTGCCAGCAGCCGTACTAGGCGGACTAGCGGGAACTTGAACACCGGGGAGCTGTTTTTT
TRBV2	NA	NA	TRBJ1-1	CASRLWQNTEAFF	TGTGCCAGCAGATTGTGGCAGAACACTGAAGCTTTCTTT
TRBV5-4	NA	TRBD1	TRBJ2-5	CASSLGGLGETQYF	TGTGCCAGCAGCTTAGGGGGCTTAGGGGAGACCCAGTACTTC
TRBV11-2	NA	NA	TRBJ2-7	CASALTPHEQYF	TGTGCCAGCGCCCTGACACCCCACGAGCAGTACTTC
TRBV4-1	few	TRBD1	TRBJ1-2	CASSKGDSSNYGYTF	TGCGCCAGCAGCAAAGGGGACAGCTCTAACTATGGCTACACCTTC
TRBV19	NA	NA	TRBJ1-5	CASSMSGNDQPQHF	TGTGCCAGTAGTATGTCCGGGAATGATCAGCCCCAGCATTTT
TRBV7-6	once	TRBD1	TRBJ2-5	CASSLDREETQYF	TGTGCCAGCAGCCTGGACAGGGAAGAGACCCAGTACTTC
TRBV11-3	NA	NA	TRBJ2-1	CASSPGKYNEQFF	TGTGCCAGCAGCCCCGGGAAATACAATGAGCAGTTCTTC
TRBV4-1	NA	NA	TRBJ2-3	CASSQIGSKWDTQYF	TGCGCCAGCAGCCAAATTGGTTCCAAGTGGGATACGCAGTATTTT
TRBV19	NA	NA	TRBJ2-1	CASSSAGSRDYNEQFF	TGTGCCAGTAGTTCAGCCGGGTCACGGGACTACAATGAGCAGTTCTTC
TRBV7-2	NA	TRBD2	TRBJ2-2	CASSTRPGLAGDTGELFF	TGTGCCAGCAGCACTCGACCGGGACTAGCGGGAGACACCGGGGAGCTGTTTTTT
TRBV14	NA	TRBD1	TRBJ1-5	CASSSGGQPQHF	TGTGCCAGCAGCTCAGGGGGTCAGCCCCAGCATTTT
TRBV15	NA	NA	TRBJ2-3	CATSRGTLTDTQYF	TGTGCCACCAGCAGAGGGACTCTCACAGATACGCAGTATTTT
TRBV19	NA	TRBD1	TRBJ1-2	CASRGDRGTYGYTF	TGTGCCAGTAGGGGGGACAGGGGGACCTATGGCTACACCTTC
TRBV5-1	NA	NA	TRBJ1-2	CASSLSNYGYTF	TGCGCCAGCAGCCTTTCTAACTATGGCTACACCTTC
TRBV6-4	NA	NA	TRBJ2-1	CASSGEGAYNEQFF	TGTGCCAGCAGTGGGGAGGGGGCCTACAATGAGCAGTTCTTC
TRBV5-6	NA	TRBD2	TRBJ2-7	CASSLVPSGSEQYF	TGTGCCAGCAGCTTGGTGCCTAGCGGGAGCGAGCAGTACTTC
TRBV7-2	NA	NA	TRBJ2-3	CAFSWRLGDTQYF	TGTGCGTTCTCGTGGCGATTAGGAGATACGCAGTATTTT
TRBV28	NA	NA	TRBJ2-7	CASTLRGLSYEQYF	TGTGCCAGCACCTTACGGGGCCTCTCCTACGAGCAGTACTTC
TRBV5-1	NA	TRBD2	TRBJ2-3	CASSLDPSGHTDTQYF	TGCGCCAGCAGCTTGGATCCTAGCGGTCACACAGATACGCAGTATTTT
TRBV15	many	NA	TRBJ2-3	CATSRGTRTDTQYF	TGTGCCACCAGCAGAGGGACCCGCACAGATACGCAGTATTTT
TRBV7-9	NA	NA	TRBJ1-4	CASSLELGELFF	TGTGCCAGCAGCTTAGAACTGGGAGAACTGTTTTTT
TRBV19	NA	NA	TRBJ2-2	CASSGGIANTGELFF	TGTGCCAGTAGTGGCGGGATCGCGAACACCGGGGAGCTGTTTTTT
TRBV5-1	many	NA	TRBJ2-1	CASSFTAGTYYNEQFF	TGCGCCAGCAGCTTTACGGCCGGGACGTACTACAATGAGCAGTTCTTC
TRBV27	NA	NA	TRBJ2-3	CASRGGSTDTQYF	TGTGCCAGCAGGGGGGGTAGCACAGATACGCAGTATTTT
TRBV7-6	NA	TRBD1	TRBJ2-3	CASSPARTGGTDTQYF	TGTGCCAGCAGCCCCGCGCGGACAGGGGGCACAGATACGCAGTATTTT
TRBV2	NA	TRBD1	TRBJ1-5	CASKPGQAVWRNQPQHF	TGTGCCAGCAAACCGGGACAGGCGGTTTGGCGCAATCAGCCCCAGCATTTT
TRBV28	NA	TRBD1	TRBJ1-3	CASSLGTGPSGNTIYF	TGTGCCAGCAGTTTAGGGACAGGGCCCTCTGGAAACACCATATATTTT
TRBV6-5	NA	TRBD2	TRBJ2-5	CASSYAGGLETQYF	TGTGCCAGCAGTTACGCGGGGGGCCTAGAGACCCAGTACTTC
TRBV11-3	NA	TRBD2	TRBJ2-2	CASSFGTSGYTGELFF	TGTGCCAGCAGCTTCGGGACTAGCGGGTACACCGGGGAGCTGTTTTTT
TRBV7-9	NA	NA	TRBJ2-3	CASSLRGSGLADTQYF	TGTGCCAGCAGCTTACGTGGGAGTGGCTTGGCAGATACGCAGTATTTT
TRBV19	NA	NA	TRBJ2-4	CASSIDIANPYIQYF	TGTGCCAGTAGTATAGATATTGCTAACCCGTACATTCAGTACTTC
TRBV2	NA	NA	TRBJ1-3	CASSRAGSGNTIYF	TGTGCCAGCAGCCGGGCAGGGTCGGGAAACACCATATATTTT